The 2 T cell receptor beta chains presented below share a single source sample, sequenced in a study of blood T cell repertoires in COVID-19. Assay used: immunoSEQ multiplex PCR; TCRdb lists only in-frame clones, some missing. Here the sample spans roughly 67,000 clones, 90% to 95% being singletons. Input material: peripheral blood. The source is a man in his sixties or seventies with active COVID-19.

The chain recombines TRBV19 with TRBJ1-6; D gene unclear. Between the trimmed V and J ends, which lost 6 bases and 7 bases, there was a span of 7 bases. CDR1 LNHDA and CDR2 SQIVND come from the germline V gene (reference sequence). This CDR3 has 12 residues. The CDR3: CASSNGNSPLHF. The CDR3, as DNA: TGTGCCAGTAGCAACGGGAATTCACCCCTCCACTTT.

V and J are TRBV18 and TRBJ2-5; D is possibly TRBD1 (5 bases). V lost 5 bases and J 2 bases, leaving 15 bases between the germline ends. Germline V CDR1 and CDR2: KGHSH, LQKENI. The CDR3 is made up of 15 amino acids. The CDR3 reads CASSSQAGWQETQYF. The CDR3 DNA reads TGTGCCAGCTCATCCCAGGCAGGGTGGCAAGAGACCCAGTACTTC. Variable domain in full (rest from reference TRBV18 and TRBJ2-5): NAGVMQNPRHLVRRRGQEARLRCSPMKGHSHVYWYRQLPEEGLKFMVYLQKENIIDESGMPKERFSAEFPKEGPSILRIQQVVRGDSAAYFCASSSQAGWQETQYFGPGTRLLVL.